This T cell receptor beta chain was sequenced for a study of blood T cells in healthy people across ages. Overall study findings and caveats: Not knowing donor CMV status may have confounded expanded clonotype changes. Among T cells, TCR beta diversity per million cells dropped roughly linearly as age rose. Unsorted PBMC material precluded a definitive naive versus antigen-experienced comparison.

This clonotype came up a few times. The antigen remains undetermined. Trimming left V 3 bases short and J 3 bases short, with 5 bases between. This CDR3 has 13 amino acids. The second PCR ran roughly 7 to 11 cycles with a sample-barcoded 5' primer and J-beta primers. No fewer than 3 million CDR3-containing paired-end reads came from each sample. MiXCR, applied by TCRdb to the 5' RACE reads, yields one record per CDR3 protein. The repertoire holds roughly 640,000 distinct CDR3 sequences, with under 30% as singletons. The receptor comes from a woman over 75 in good health. The material sequenced was blood. V gene TRBV12-3 or TRBV12-4 combines with J gene TRBJ2-2; D is undetermined. The CDR3 sequence: CASSLKYTGELFF. CDR3 DNA: TGTGCCAGCAGTTTGAAGTACACCGGGGAGCTGTTTTTT.